This T cell receptor (beta chain) came from a study of identical twins. The V end lost 7 bases, the J end lost 6 bases, and 13 bases lay between the germline ends. The CDR3 sequence is 11 residues long. Germline V gene lookup returns CDR1 DFQATT and CDR2 SNEGSKA (reference sequence). The table lists this clonotype with a few counts. TCRdb re-called the 5' RACE reads through MiXCR, storing one row per CDR3 protein. The sample lists about 210,000 distinct CDR3 sequences, roughly 10% occurring once. The source material was memory (CD45RO+) T cells sorted from blood. The clonotype was recovered from a woman in her late teens or twenties in good health. The chain employs TRBV20-1 and TRBJ2-7; D possibly corresponds to TRBD1 (5 bases). The CDR3 DNA reads TGCAGTGTGAAGTGGGGCGGCGAGCAGTACTTC. Its translation: CSVKWGGEQYF.